One sample yielded the 11 T cell receptor beta chains listed below, sequenced in a study of blood T cells in healthy people across ages. The authors ran a second PCR of roughly 6 to 12 cycles using a sample-barcoded 5' primer and a J-beta primer mix. MiXCR, applied by TCRdb to the 5' RACE reads, yields one record per CDR3 protein. Of 980,000 or so distinct CDR3 sequences detected, roughly 52% appear once; the ten largest clones hold 10% to 15%. Sequencing was done on a sample of blood. The receptors stem from a man aged 25 to 40 in good health.

The gene calls are TRBV4-3 and TRBJ2-3; D is tentatively TRBD1 or TRBD2 (6 bases each). Germline V CDR1 and CDR2: LGHNA, YSLEER. Trimming removed 4 bases from V and 6 bases from J, with 17 bases in between. The length of the CDR3 is 15 residues. The DNA of the CDR3 is TGCGCCAGCAGCCCCTTCGGGGGCCACCGTGATACGCAGTATTTT. This sequence encodes CASSPFGGHRDTQYF.

V and J are TRBV10-2 and TRBJ1-2; D is unclear. This CDR3 spans 13 amino acids. Trimming shortened V by 6 bases and J by 3 bases, and 11 bases separated the two germline ends. CDR1 and CDR2 (germline): WSHSY, SAAADI. CDR3 protein: CASRDGTHYGYTF. The CDR3 nucleotides are TGCGCCAGCAGGGACGGAACTCACTATGGCTACACCTTC.

This clonotype showed up just once. The chain couples TRBV29-1 to TRBJ2-7, with TRBD2 identical over 9 bases. There are 15 residues in the CDR3. Germline CDR1 and CDR2: SQVTM and ANQGSEA. The V and J ends lost 3 bases and 7 bases, in that order; junction bases with no gene match: 13. The CDR3 DNA is TGCAGCGTTGATTTGGGGACTAGCCTTACCGATGAGCAGTACTTC. Its translation is CSVDLGTSLTDEQYF.

The chain uses TRBV29-1 and TRBJ1-2; TRBD1 might be the D (6 bases). CDR3 length: 11 residues. Germline assignment: CDR1 SQVTM and CDR2 ANQGSEA. V was clipped by 6 bases and J by 4 bases, with 9 bases between them. The CDR3 loop reads CSVWTVYGYTF. CDR3 nucleotides: TGCAGCGTGTGGACAGTCTATGGCTACACCTTC.

The CDR3 nucleotides read TGCGCCAGCAGCTCTGGGCCGAGCGGCAGCAATCAGCCCCAGCATTTT. Residues: CASSSGPSGSNQPQHF. The genes are TRBV4-1 and TRBJ1-5; the D is unclear. CDR1 is MGHRA, CDR2 YSYEKL, per germline. CDR3 length equals 16 residues. The V and J ends lost 5 bases and 1 base respectively, with 15 bases between them.

The genes are TRBV6-5 and TRBJ1-1; D unclear. Germline CDR1 reads MNHEY; CDR2 reads SVGAGI. Between the trimmed V and J ends, which lost 11 bases and 1 base, there was a span of 8 bases. The CDR3 is 11 residues long. This CDR3 reads CAALGNTEAFF. CDR3 coding DNA: TGTGCCGCGTTAGGGAACACTGAAGCTTTCTTT.

The chain links TRBV2 to TRBJ2-5; 8 bases line up with TRBD2. The J call may be wrong; the DNA end is better matched by TRBJ2-7. CDR1 is SNHLY, CDR2 FYNNEI, per germline. The CDR3 is 12 residues long. The CDR3 sequence: CASSGGGFEQYF. The CDR3 nucleotides are TGTGCCAGCAGTGGCGGGGGGTTCGAGCAGTACTTC.

This clonotype showed up just once. The chain uses TRBV6-2 or TRBV6-3 and TRBJ2-3, with D possibly TRBD2 on 5 matching bases. The V end was cut by 8 bases, the J end by 4 bases, with 22 bases between. Germline CDR1 MNHEY, CDR2 SVGEGT. The CDR3 contains 16 residues. The CDR3 DNA reads as TGTGCCAGCGTTACGGCTCCCCGAGGAGGCTCAGATACGCAGTATTTT. Encoded protein: CASVTAPRGGSDTQYF.

The gene calls are TRBV6-5 and TRBJ2-1; 14 nucleotides match TRBD2. The J segment lost 11 bases and the V segment lost 5 bases, leaving 8 bases of the junction unmatched. Germline loops: CDR1 MNHEY, CDR2 SVGAGI. The CDR3 has 15 amino acids. CDR3 bases: TGTGCCAGCAGTCCCCCGGGACTAGCGGGGGAAAAGCAGTTCTTC. Translated, it gives CASSPPGLAGEKQFF.

This clonotype showed up just a few times. The chain is built from TRBV6-5 and TRBJ2-5; no clear D gene. The CDR3 contains 13 residues. V gave up 0 bases and J gave up 7 bases, with 9 bases separating them. Germline V gives CDR1 MNHEY, CDR2 SVGAGI. The CDR3 sequence is CASSYSGIGTQYF. CDR3 nucleotides: TGTGCCAGCAGTTACTCCGGTATCGGGACCCAGTACTTC.

V usage is TRBV5-1 and J usage is TRBJ2-6; perhaps TRBD2 as D (5 bases). CDR3 length equals 17 residues. The germline V gene has CDR1 SGHRS and CDR2 YFSETQ. The V end lost 9 bases, the J end lost 0 bases, and 19 bases lay between the germline ends. This CDR3 reads CATQDGLQSSGANVLTF. In DNA form, the CDR3 reads TGCGCCACCCAGGATGGACTGCAAAGCTCTGGGGCCAACGTCCTGACTTTC.